This T cell receptor beta chain was sequenced during a study of human T cells and chemical hapten exposure. J was trimmed by 6 bases and V by 4 bases; bases with no gene match: 11. The CDR3 is 16 amino acids. Germline CDR1 and CDR2: SGDLS and YYNGEE. This clonotype was picked up a small number of times. Its antigen is unknown. Each cDNA molecule in the library carried unique molecular identifiers. Per the authors' pipeline: Samples contained a median of 95,638 TCRs, with a range of about 23,224 to 700,000. TCRdb re-derived calls from the RACE reads in MiXCR, one entry per CDR3 protein. Clone size and V and J calls follow TCRdb, not the original study. The table shows about 190,000 distinct CDR3 sequences, with more than 20% occurring only once. The study, taken as a whole, reports: TCRs above 1 in 1000 frequency did not change with DPC sensitization. Expanded TCRs showed more large CDR3 clusters than pre-sensitization or healthy control sets.

Time point: patch test 3, about 24 weeks after DPC sensitization. Treatment here: therapeutic diphenylcyclopropenone sensitization with weekly scalp DPC. The input for sequencing was whole blood, taken in connection with sensitization to the hapten diphenylcyclopropenone (DPC). The chain joins TRBV9 to TRBJ2-7; 12 bases align to TRBD1. The TCR comes from a woman between 35 and 50 years old with alopecia areata. Some clones in this sample may be carry-over from other donors' samples. CDR3 sequence: CASSTSPGQGAGEQYF. In nucleotides, the CDR3 is TGTGCCAGCAGCACATCTCCGGGACAGGGGGCTGGCGAGCAGTACTTC.